Listed below are T cell receptor beta chains from one sample, sequenced in a study of cytomegalovirus exposure and HLA in healthy donors. TCRdb's table, derived via immunoSEQ multiplex PCR, lists solely in-frame clones and lacks some. The top ten hold around 6.6% of the sample, which has under 150,000 clones, roughly 74% seen once. Material for sequencing was PBMCs. These receptors came from a woman aged 40 to 50 in good health and CMV-seropositive. Both conserved end residues are part of each CDR3. A D gene is named only where the DNA matches it firmly. Expanded clones get a size class; other rows say once, few or many, or leave the size out.

TRBJ1-5	TRBV18	few	.	CASSPEQGWNQPQHF	TGTGCCAGCTCACCAGAGCAGGGATGGAATCAGCCCCAGCATTTT
TRBJ1-5	TRBV28	.	TRBD1	CASSLYRGSNQPQHF	TGTGCCAGCAGTTTATACAGGGGAAGCAATCAGCCCCAGCATTTT
TRBJ1-1	TRBV7-8	.	.	CASSLSRVTEAFF	TGTGCCAGCAGCTTGTCCAGGGTCACTGAAGCTTTCTTT
TRBJ2-1	TRBV11-2	.	TRBD2	CASSPTSVRSYNEQFF	TGTGCCAGCAGCCCAACTAGCGTTAGGTCCTACAATGAGCAGTTCTTC
TRBJ1-5	TRBV5-5	.	.	CASSQQGDQPQHF	TGTGCCAGCAGTCAACAGGGTGACCAGCCCCAGCATTTT
TRBJ2-4	TRBV10-3	.	.	CAISESRSKNIQYF	TGTGCCATCAGTGAGTCCCGTTCCAAAAACATTCAGTACTTC
TRBJ2-7	TRBV10-2	few	TRBD2	CASREKSRDYLSYEQYF	TGCGCCAGCAGGGAAAAGAGCCGGGACTATTTATCCTACGAGCAGTACTTC
TRBJ2-7	TRBV30	.	.	CAWSRQVSYEQYF	TGTGCCTGGAGTCGACAGGTGTCCTACGAGCAGTACTTC
TRBJ2-5	TRBV7-8	.	.	CASSFVTGQETQYF	TGTGCCAGCAGCTTTGTCACAGGGCAAGAGACCCAGTACTTC
TRBJ1-2	TRBV5-4	.	.	CASRAPTERNYGYTF	TGTGCCAGCCGAGCCCCGACAGAGAGAAACTATGGCTACACCTTC
TRBJ1-5	TRBV19	.	TRBD1	CASTPQGAYSNQPQHF	TGTGCCAGTACCCCCCAGGGGGCTTATAGCAATCAGCCCCAGCATTTT
TRBJ1-1	TRBV14	.	TRBD1	CASSQNLDRGKNTEAFF	TGTGCCAGCAGCCAGAACCTTGACAGGGGGAAGAACACTGAAGCTTTCTTT
TRBJ2-1	TRBV11-3	.	.	CASSLDPYREQFF	TGTGCCAGCAGCTTAGATCCCTACCGGGAGCAGTTCTTC
TRBJ1-1	TRBV7-9	.	.	CASSLGVPSQGTEAFF	TGTGCCAGCAGCTTAGGAGTCCCTTCTCAGGGGACAGAAGCTTTCTTT
TRBJ1-2	TRBV7-9	once	TRBD1	CASSSMSTGGYGYTF	TGTGCCAGCAGCTCAATGTCGACAGGGGGCTATGGCTACACCTTC
TRBJ2-3	TRBV28	.	.	CASSFGAGTVTDTQYF	TGTGCCAGCAGTTTCGGAGCGGGTACGGTCACAGATACGCAGTATTTT
TRBJ1-6	TRBV27	.	.	CASSFSYNSPLHF	TGTGCCAGCAGTTTCAGTTATAATTCACCCCTCCACTTT
TRBJ2-7	TRBV11-3	few	.	CASSWGQSSYEQYF	TGTGCCAGCAGCTGGGGGCAAAGCTCCTACGAGCAGTACTTC
TRBJ1-5	TRBV30	.	.	CAWSAGTGDQPQHF	TGTGCCTGGAGCGCCGGGACGGGAGATCAGCCCCAGCATTTT
TRBJ1-1	TRBV18	.	.	CASSLTGLTEAFF	TGTGCCAGCTCACTTACAGGGCTCACTGAAGCTTTCTTT
TRBJ2-1	TRBV9	.	TRBD2	CASSAGRLAGGGEQFF	TGTGCCAGCAGCGCGGGGCGACTAGCGGGAGGAGGTGAGCAGTTCTTC
TRBJ2-6	TRBV27	once	.	CASSFGRNVPGANVLTF	TGTGCCAGCAGTTTCGGCAGGAATGTTCCCGGGGCCAACGTCCTGACTTTC
TRBJ2-5	TRBV28	.	TRBD2	CASSSSLLAGVETQYF	TGTGCCAGCAGTTCCTCCCTACTAGCGGGAGTCGAGACCCAGTACTTC
TRBJ2-2	TRBV14	.	.	CASSQDMSGANTGELFF	TGTGCCAGCAGCCAAGATATGAGCGGAGCGAACACCGGGGAGCTGTTTTTT
TRBJ1-4	TRBV25-1	.	.	CASSDRVSEKLFF	TGTGCCAGCAGTGACAGGGTATCCGAAAAACTGTTTTTT
TRBJ2-5	TRBV5-8	once	TRBD1	CASSRGQGRIVETQYF	TGTGCCAGCAGTCGGGGACAGGGCAGGATTGTGGAGACCCAGTACTTC
TRBJ2-4	TRBV6-5	.	.	CASSYSTTAVKYF	TGTGCCAGCAGTTACTCCACTACCGCAGTTAAGTACTTC
TRBJ1-3	TRBV7-8	.	TRBD1	CASSSWTGRDTIYF	TGTGCCAGCAGCTCTTGGACAGGGCGGGACACCATATATTTT
TRBJ2-3	TRBV5-1	.	TRBD2	CASSLTSGRAADTQYF	TGCGCCAGCAGCTTAACTAGCGGGAGAGCGGCAGATACGCAGTATTTT
TRBJ2-5	TRBV5-1	.	.	CASSLGGRDSAETQYF	TGCGCCAGCAGCTTGGGCGGCCGGGACTCAGCAGAGACCCAGTACTTC
TRBJ1-5	TRBV2	.	.	CASSPRGGGFQPQHF	TGTGCCAGCAGTCCGAGGGGTGGGGGGTTTCAGCCCCAGCATTTT
TRBJ1-2	TRBV28	.	.	CASRTAPNYGYTF	TGTGCCAGCCGGACTGCTCCTAACTATGGCTACACCTTC
TRBJ2-5	TRBV6-5	.	.	CASSYSRTEVRETQYF	TGTGCCAGCAGTTACTCCAGGACAGAGGTTCGGGAGACCCAGTACTTC
TRBJ2-6	TRBV5-8	.	.	CASSLGEANVLTF	TGTGCCAGCAGCTTGGGAGAAGCCAACGTCCTGACTTTC
TRBJ1-4	TRBV2	.	.	CASNNRATNEKLFF	TGTGCCAGTAACAACAGAGCAACTAATGAAAAACTGTTTTTT
TRBJ2-3	TRBV7-3	.	.	CASSLGGTATDTQYF	TGTGCCAGCAGCTTAGGAGGGACAGCCACAGATACGCAGTATTTT
TRBJ1-1	TRBV5-6	.	.	CASSFRDQRITEAFF	TGTGCCAGCAGCTTCCGGGATCAGCGAATTACTGAAGCTTTCTTT
TRBJ1-1	TRBV7-6	.	TRBD1	CASSPGQGAKAFF	TGTGCCAGCAGCCCCGGACAGGGGGCGAAGGCTTTCTTT
TRBJ1-5	TRBV19	.	TRBD1	CASRGQGFTNQPQHF	TGTGCCAGTAGGGGACAGGGGTTTACCAATCAGCCCCAGCATTTT
TRBJ2-2	TRBV7-9	few	TRBD2	CSSSSGTTDTGELFF	TGTTCCAGCAGTTCCGGGACTACCGACACCGGGGAGCTGTTTTTT
TRBJ2-2	TRBV7-9	.	.	CASSPLEGPNTGELFF	TGTGCCAGCAGCCCCCTAGAGGGCCCCAACACCGGGGAGCTGTTTTTT